This T cell receptor beta chain is drawn from a study of regulatory T cells in long-lasting Graves disease. To make TCR beta libraries, researchers used iRepertoire HTBI primers and Arm-PCR of CDR3 regions. MiXCR was run by TCRdb on the multiplex PCR reads, yielding one entry per CDR3 protein. The table shows roughly 420,000 distinct CDR3 sequences, with 11% to 15% occurring only once. This clonotype was observed many times. This CDR3 comprises 16 residues. V dropped 7 bases and J dropped 2; count of bases not matched to a gene: 6. Germline-derived CDR1 and CDR2 are MNHEY and SVGEGT. Time point of the sample: newly diagnosed GD, antithyroid drugs for less than 3 months. PBMCs provided the RNA from which the TCR library was made. These same records also appear under a second study, on T cells in Graves' hyperthyroidism and ophthalmopathy.

The rearrangement joins TRBV6-2 or TRBV6-3 to TRBJ2-1, with TRBD2 matching 12 bases. Specimen: peripheral blood mononuclear cells (PBMCs), collected at new diagnosis, from a patient treated with antithyroid drugs. This receptor was obtained from a woman aged 45 to 65 with Graves disease. The CDR3 DNA follows: TGTGCCAGCACCCCTCGACTAGCGGGAGCCTACAATGAGCAGTTCTTC. Amino acid sequence: CASTPRLAGAYNEQFF.